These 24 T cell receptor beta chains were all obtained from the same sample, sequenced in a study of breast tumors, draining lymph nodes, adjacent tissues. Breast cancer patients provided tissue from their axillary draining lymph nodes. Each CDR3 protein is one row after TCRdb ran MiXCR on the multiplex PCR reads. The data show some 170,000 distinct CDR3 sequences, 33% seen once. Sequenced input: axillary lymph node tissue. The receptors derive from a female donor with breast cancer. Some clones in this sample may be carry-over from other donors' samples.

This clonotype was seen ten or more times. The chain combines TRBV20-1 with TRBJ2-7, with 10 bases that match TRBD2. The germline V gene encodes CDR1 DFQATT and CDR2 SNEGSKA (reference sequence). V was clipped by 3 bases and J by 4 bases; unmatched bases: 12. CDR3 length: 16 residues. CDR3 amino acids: CSASKRLAGALYEQYF. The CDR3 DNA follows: TGCAGTGCTAGTAAACGGCTAGCGGGGGCCCTATACGAGCAGTACTTC.

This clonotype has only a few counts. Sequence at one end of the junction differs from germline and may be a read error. The CDR3 loop is CASSHSGEQFF. CDR3 bases: TGTGCCAGCAGTCACTCGGGTGAGCAGTTCTTC. The chain joins TRBV6-5 to TRBJ2-1, with unresolved D. Germline V gene lookup returns CDR1 MNHEY and CDR2 SVGAGI. The CDR3 consists of 11 residues.

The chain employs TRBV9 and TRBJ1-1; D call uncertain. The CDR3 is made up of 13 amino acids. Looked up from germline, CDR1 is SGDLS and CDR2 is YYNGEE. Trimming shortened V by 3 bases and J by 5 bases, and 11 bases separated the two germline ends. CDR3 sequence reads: CASSGTGGTEAFF. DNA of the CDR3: TGTGCCAGCAGCGGGACGGGTGGTACTGAAGCTTTCTTT.

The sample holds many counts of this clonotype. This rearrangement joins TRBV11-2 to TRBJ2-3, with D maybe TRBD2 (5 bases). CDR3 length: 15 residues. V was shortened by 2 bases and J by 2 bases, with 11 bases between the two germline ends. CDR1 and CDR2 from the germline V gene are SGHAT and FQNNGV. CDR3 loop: CASSLSGEPTDTQYF. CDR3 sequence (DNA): TGTGCCAGCAGCTTAAGTGGGGAGCCCACAGATACGCAGTATTTT.

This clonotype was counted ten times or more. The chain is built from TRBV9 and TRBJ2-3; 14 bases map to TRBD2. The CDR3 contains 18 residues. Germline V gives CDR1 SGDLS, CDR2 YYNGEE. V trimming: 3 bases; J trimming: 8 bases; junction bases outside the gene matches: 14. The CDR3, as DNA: TGTGCCAGCAGCGAAACTTCGACTAGCGGGGGGGTCCGGGGTACGCAGTATTTT. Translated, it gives CASSETSTSGGVRGTQYF.

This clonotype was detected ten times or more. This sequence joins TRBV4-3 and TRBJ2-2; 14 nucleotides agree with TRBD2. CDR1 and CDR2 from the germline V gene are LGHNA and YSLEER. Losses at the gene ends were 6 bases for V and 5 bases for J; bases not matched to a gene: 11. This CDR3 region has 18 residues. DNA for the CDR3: TGCGCCAGCAGTTTGACCGGGACTAGCGGGAGTGGAACCGGGGAGCTGTTTTTT. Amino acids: CASSLTGTSGSGTGELFF.

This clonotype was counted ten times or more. CDR3 protein: CASSIWGRETQYF. Here the CDR3 DNA reads TGTGCCAGTAGTATCTGGGGACGTGAGACCCAGTACTTC. This chain links TRBV19 with TRBJ2-5, with D perhaps being TRBD1 or TRBD2 (5 bases each). This CDR3 region has 13 residues. CDR1 and CDR2 from the germline V gene are LNHDA and SQIVND (reference sequence). V shed 3 bases and J shed 5 bases, with 10 bases lying between them.

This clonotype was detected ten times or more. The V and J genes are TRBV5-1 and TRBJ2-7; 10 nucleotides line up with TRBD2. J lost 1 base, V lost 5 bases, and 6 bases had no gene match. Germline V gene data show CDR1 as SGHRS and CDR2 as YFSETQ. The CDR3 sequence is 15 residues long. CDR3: CASRVAGGFSYEQYF. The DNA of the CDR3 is TGCGCCAGCAGAGTAGCGGGGGGCTTTTCCTACGAGCAGTACTTC.

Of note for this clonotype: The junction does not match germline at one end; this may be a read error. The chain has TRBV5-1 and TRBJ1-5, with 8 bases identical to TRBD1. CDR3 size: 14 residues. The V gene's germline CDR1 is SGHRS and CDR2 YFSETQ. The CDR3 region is CASSLGTGNHPQHF. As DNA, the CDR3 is TGCGCCAGCAGCTTGGGGACAGGGAATCACCCCCAGCATTTT.

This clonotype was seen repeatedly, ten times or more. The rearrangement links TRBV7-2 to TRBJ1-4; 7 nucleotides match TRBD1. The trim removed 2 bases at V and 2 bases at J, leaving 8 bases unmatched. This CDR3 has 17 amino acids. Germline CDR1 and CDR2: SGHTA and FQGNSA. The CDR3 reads CASSLSLRGGTNEKLFF. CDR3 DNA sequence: TGTGCCAGCAGCTTAAGCCTCAGGGGGGGTACTAATGAAAAACTGTTTTTT.

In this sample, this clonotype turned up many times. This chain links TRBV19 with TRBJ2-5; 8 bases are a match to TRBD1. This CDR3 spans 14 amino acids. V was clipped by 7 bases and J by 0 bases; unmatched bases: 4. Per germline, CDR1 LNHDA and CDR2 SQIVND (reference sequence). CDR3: CASTSGGHQETQYF. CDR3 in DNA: TGTGCCAGTACTTCAGGGGGCCACCAAGAGACCCAGTACTTC.

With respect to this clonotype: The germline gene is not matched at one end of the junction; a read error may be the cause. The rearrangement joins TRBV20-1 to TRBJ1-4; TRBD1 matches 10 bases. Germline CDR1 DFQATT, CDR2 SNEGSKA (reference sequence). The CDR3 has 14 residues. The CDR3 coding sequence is TGCAGTGCCACCGCCGGGACAGGGGTTGAAAACCTGTTTTTT. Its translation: CSATAGTGVENLFF.

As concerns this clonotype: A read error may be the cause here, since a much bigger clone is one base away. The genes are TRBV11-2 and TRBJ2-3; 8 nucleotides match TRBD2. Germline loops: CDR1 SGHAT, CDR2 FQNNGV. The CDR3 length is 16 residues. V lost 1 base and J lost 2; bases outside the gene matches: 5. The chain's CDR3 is CASSLGSGAPTDTQYF. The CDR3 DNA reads TGTGCCAGCAGCTTAGGTAGCGGGGCGCCCACAGATACGCAGTATTTT.

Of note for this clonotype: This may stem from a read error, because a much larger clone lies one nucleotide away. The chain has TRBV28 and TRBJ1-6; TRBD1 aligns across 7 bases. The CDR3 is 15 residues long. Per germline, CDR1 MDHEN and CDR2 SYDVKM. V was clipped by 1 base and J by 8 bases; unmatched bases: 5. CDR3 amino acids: CASSLFPGGDSPLHF. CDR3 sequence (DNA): TGTGCCAGCAGTTTATTTCCAGGGGGGGATTCACCCCTCCACTTT.

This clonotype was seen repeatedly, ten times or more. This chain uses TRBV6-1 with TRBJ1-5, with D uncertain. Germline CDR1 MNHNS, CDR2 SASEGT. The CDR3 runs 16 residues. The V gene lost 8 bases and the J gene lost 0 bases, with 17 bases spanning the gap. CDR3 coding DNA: TGTGCCAGCTTTGGAGGGCAGCATTATAGCAATCAGCCCCAGCATTTT. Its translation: CASFGGQHYSNQPQHF.

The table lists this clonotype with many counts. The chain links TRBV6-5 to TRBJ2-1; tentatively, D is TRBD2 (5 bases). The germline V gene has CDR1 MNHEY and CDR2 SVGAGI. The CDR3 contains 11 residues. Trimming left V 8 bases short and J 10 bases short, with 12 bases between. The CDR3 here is CASSPPGEQFF. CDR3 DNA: TGTGCCAGCTCGCCCCCGGGGGAGCAGTTCTTC.

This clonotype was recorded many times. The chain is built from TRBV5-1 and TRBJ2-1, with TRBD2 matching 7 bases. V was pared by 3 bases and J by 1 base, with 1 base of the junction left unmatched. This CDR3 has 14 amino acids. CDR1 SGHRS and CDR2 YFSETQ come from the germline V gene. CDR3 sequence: CASSWGGSYNEQFF. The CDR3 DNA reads TGCGCCAGCAGCTGGGGGGGGTCCTACAATGAGCAGTTCTTC.

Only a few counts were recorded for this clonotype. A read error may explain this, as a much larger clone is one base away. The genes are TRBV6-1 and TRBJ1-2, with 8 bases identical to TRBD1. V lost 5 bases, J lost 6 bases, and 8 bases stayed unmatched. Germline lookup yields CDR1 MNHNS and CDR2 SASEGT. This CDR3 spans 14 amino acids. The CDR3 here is CASSLGQVTDGYTF. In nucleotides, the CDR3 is TGTGCCAGCAGTCTGGGACAGGTAACTGATGGCTACACCTTC.

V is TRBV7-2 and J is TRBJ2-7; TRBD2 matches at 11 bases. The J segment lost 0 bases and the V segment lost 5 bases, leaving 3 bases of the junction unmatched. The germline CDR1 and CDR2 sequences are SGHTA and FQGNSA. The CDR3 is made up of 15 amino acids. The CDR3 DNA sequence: TGTGCCAGCAGCGCACTAGCGGGGGTCTCCTACGAGCAGTACTTC. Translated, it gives CASSALAGVSYEQYF.

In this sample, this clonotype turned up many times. The CDR3 nucleotides are TGTGCCAGCAGTTCCACCCTGGGCCCCTGGGAGACCCAGTACTTC. Translating gives CASSSTLGPWETQYF. The rearrangement uses TRBV6-5 and TRBJ2-5; D gene unclear. The CDR3 covers 15 residues. Germline V gene sequence: CDR1 MNHEY, CDR2 SVGAGI. The V end was cut by 4 bases, the J end by 5 bases, with 17 bases between.

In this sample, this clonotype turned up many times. The CDR3 nucleotides are TGTGCCAGCAGCCTGTGGCGGGGGGGTTCTAGCACAGATACGCAGTATTTT. Translating it yields CASSLWRGGSSTDTQYF. The rearrangement links TRBV6-2 or TRBV6-3 to TRBJ2-3, with 9 bases aligning to TRBD2. The junction had 10 bases not matched to a gene; V was cut back by 6 bases and J by 0 bases. The CDR3 length is 17 residues. Germline loops: CDR1 MNHEY, CDR2 SVGEGT.

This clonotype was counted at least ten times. The CDR3 DNA reads as TGTGCCAGCAGCCTAGGGACAGGGTGGAATGAGCAGTTCTTC. Protein: CASSLGTGWNEQFF. The chain carries TRBV9 and TRBJ2-1; 9 nucleotides match TRBD1. The CDR3 contains 14 residues. J was trimmed by 7 bases and V by 4 bases; bases with no gene match: 6. Germline assignment: CDR1 SGDLS and CDR2 YYNGEE.

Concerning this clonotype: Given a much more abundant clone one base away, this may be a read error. The CDR3 DNA reads TGCGGTGCTAGAGGAAGTGACTCACCCCCCCACTTT. As protein: CGARGSDSPPHF. The J gene is TRBJ1-6, the V gene TRBV20-1; D is unclear. This CDR3 region has 12 residues. From germline, CDR1 is DFQATT and CDR2 SNEGSKA (reference sequence).

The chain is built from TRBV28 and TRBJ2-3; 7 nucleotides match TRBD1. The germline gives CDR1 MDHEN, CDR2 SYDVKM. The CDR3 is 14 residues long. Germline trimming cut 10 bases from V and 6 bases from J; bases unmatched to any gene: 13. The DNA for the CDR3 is TGTGCCAACAGAAACAGGGGTCGGACGGATACGCAGTATTTT. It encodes CANRNRGRTDTQYF. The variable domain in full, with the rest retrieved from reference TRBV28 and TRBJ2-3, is DVKVTQSSRYLVKRTGEKVFLECVQDMDHENMFWYRQDPGLGLRLIYFSYDVKMKEKGDIPEGYSVSREKKERFSLILESASTNQTSMYLCANRNRGRTDTQYFGPGTRLTVL.